Listed here are 29 T cell receptor beta chains from one sample, sequenced in a study of shared clonotypes between healthy human individuals. The repertoire was sequenced with immunoSEQ multiplex PCR; TCRdb's copy has only in-frame clones and lacks some. The data show more than 550,000 clones, about 90% seen once. Sequencing was carried out using memory CD8+ T cells from PBMCs. The subset denotes: CD45RO+ cells pooled with CCR7-negative TemRA cells. Source of these receptors: a man younger than 35 in good health. Some clones in this sample may be carry-over from other donors' samples.

The sample holds one count of this clone. J is TRBJ2-7 and V is TRBV7-2; possibly TRBD1 for D (6 bases). Trimming left V 1 base short and J 7 bases short, with 17 bases between. The germline V gene has CDR1 SGHTA and CDR2 FQGNSA. CDR3 size: 15 residues. CDR3 DNA: TGTGCCAGCAGCTTAGACGGACAGCTCCTACGTGAGCAGTACTTC. This translates into CASSLDGQLLREQYF.

This chain joins TRBV4-1 and TRBJ1-4, with no clear D. The V gene's germline CDR1 is MGHRA and CDR2 YSYEKL. V dropped 0 bases and J dropped 3 bases, with 14 bases sitting between them. This CDR3 is built from 17 residues. The CDR3 protein is CASSQEAGYSSNEKLFF. Here the CDR3 DNA reads TGCGCCAGCAGCCAAGAGGCTGGTTACAGCTCTAATGAAAAACTGTTTTTT.

This clone showed up just once. The chain links TRBV27 to TRBJ2-1; the D gene is possibly TRBD2 (5 bases). The length of the CDR3 is 14 residues. Germline V gene lookup returns CDR1 MNHEY and CDR2 SMNVEV (reference sequence). V lost 4 bases and J lost 8, with 15 bases in between. This chain's CDR3 is CASSSVLLGHEQFF. DNA for the CDR3: TGTGCCAGCAGTTCCGTCCTACTAGGGCATGAGCAGTTCTTC.

The chain has TRBV19 and TRBJ2-2; TRBD1 is a possible D gene (5 bases). This CDR3 region has 14 residues. Per the germline V gene, CDR1 is LNHDA and CDR2 is SQIVND (reference sequence). V lost 5 bases to trimming and J lost 7 bases, with 14 bases between them. The CDR3 DNA reads TGTGCCAGTAGTCCAGACAGTTTTGTCGGGGAGCTGTTTTTT. The encoded protein is CASSPDSFVGELFF.

J is TRBJ2-1 and V is TRBV27; TRBD1 agrees at 9 bases. CDR1 and CDR2 from the germline V gene are MNHEY and SMNVEV (reference sequence). This CDR3 is built from 15 residues. J lost 8 bases, V lost 0 bases, and 5 bases had no gene match. This CDR3 is CASSLSGTGSDEQFF. Written as DNA, the CDR3 is TGTGCCAGCAGTTTATCCGGGACAGGGTCTGATGAGCAGTTCTTC.

The chain has TRBV7-8 and TRBJ1-6; 8 nucleotides align to TRBD1. Germline V lookup: CDR1 SGHVS, CDR2 FQNEAQ. The CDR3 runs 17 residues. V lost 5 bases to trimming and J lost 8 bases; unmatched junction nucleotides: 14. The CDR3 nucleotides are TGTGCCAGCAGCGAGTCTCCCACAGGGGGAAGGGATTCACCCCTCCACTTT. Translation: CASSESPTGGRDSPLHF. Together with reference TRBV7-8 and TRBJ1-6, the CDR3 gives the full variable domain: GAGVSQSPRYKVAKRGQDVALRCDPISGHVSLFWYQQALGQGPEFLTYFQNEAQLDKSGLPSDRFFAERPEGSVSTLKIQRTQQEDSAVYLCASSESPTGGRDSPLHFGNGTRLTVT.

CDR3 in DNA: TGTGCCAGCAGAGGAGGCGGGGAGCTGTTTTTT. It translates to CASRGGGELFF. The V gene is TRBV28, the J gene TRBJ2-2; D is possibly TRBD2 (5 bases). Germline CDR1 and CDR2: MDHEN and SYDVKM. The CDR3 loop spans 11 amino acids. V shed 6 bases and J shed 7 bases, with 6 bases lying between them.

The chain couples TRBV28 to TRBJ2-1; D perhaps matches TRBD1 (6 bases). From germline, CDR1 is MDHEN and CDR2 SYDVKM. V was cut by 6 bases and J by 9 bases, with 21 bases left in between. The CDR3 totals 15 residues. The CDR3 reads CASRTIAGTRAEQFF. CDR3 coding DNA: TGTGCCAGCAGGACGATCGCCGGGACAAGGGCTGAGCAGTTCTTC.

The chain couples TRBV9 to TRBJ2-2, with 10 bases lining up with TRBD2. Unmatched junction bases numbered 10, after V lost 5 bases and J lost 6 bases. The CDR3 runs to 16 residues. Per the germline V gene, CDR1 is SGDLS and CDR2 is YYNGEE. CDR3 bases: TGTGCCAGCAGTCCTCTAGCGGGAGTATACCCCGGGGAGCTGTTTTTT. Translated, it gives CASSPLAGVYPGELFF.

The chain employs TRBV30 and TRBJ1-5; 8 bases are shared with TRBD1. V trimming: 5 bases; J trimming: 5 bases; junction bases outside the gene matches: 5. Germline V gene sequence: CDR1 GTSNPN, CDR2 SVGIG (reference sequence). The CDR3 loop spans 13 amino acids. The CDR3 DNA reads TGTGCCTGGGGCCTGGACAGGGATCAGCCCCAGCATTTT. It translates to CAWGLDRDQPQHF.

The V call is TRBV27, the J call TRBJ2-5; maybe TRBD2 (6 bases). Trimming pared 6 bases from V and 2 bases from J, leaving 13 bases between. The CDR3 covers 14 residues. CDR1 and CDR2 from the germline V gene are MNHEY and SMNVEV (reference sequence). CDR3 protein: CASRQGDSQETQYF. The CDR3 coding sequence is TGTGCCAGCAGGCAAGGGGACTCACAAGAGACCCAGTACTTC.

The rearrangement joins TRBV19 to TRBJ1-5; D is ambiguous. V gave up 1 base and J gave up 3 bases, with 10 bases separating them. Germline V lookup: CDR1 LNHDA, CDR2 SQIVND (reference sequence). This CDR3 is 15 amino acids long. CDR3 in DNA: TGTGCCAGTAGTATAGTAGGGATGAACAATCAGCCCCAGCATTTT. It yields the protein CASSIVGMNNQPQHF.

The V gene is TRBV9, the J gene TRBJ2-2; D possibly corresponds to TRBD1 (5 bases). Trimming took off 4 bases at V and 8 bases at J, with 12 bases between the two ends. The CDR3 spans 13 residues. Germline CDR1 is SGDLS and CDR2 is YYNGEE. The CDR3 protein is CASSWTSSGELFF. DNA of the CDR3: TGTGCCAGCAGCTGGACAAGTTCGGGGGAGCTGTTTTTT.

CDR3 sequence: CSVAANYGYTF. The CDR3 DNA reads as TGCAGCGTTGCAGCTAACTATGGCTACACCTTC. The J gene is TRBJ1-2, the V gene TRBV29-1; D is unresolved. The CDR3 totals 11 residues. The germline CDR1 and CDR2 sequences are SQVTM and ANQGSEA. V lost 4 bases to trimming and J lost 0 bases, with 3 bases between them.

This chain links TRBV15 with TRBJ2-3; TRBD2 matches at 10 bases. V was pared by 4 bases and J by 2 bases, with 15 bases of the junction left unmatched. Germline loops: CDR1 LNHNV, CDR2 YYDKDF (reference sequence). The CDR3 is made up of 19 amino acids. CDR3 sequence (DNA): TGTGCCACCAGCACCTCCCCCCCGGCTAGCGGGAGTCTCACAGATACGCAGTATTTT. It encodes CATSTSPPASGSLTDTQYF.

CDR3 nucleotide sequence: TGTGCCTGGAGCCCCCGGGGGGGACTCTCCTACAATGAGCAGTTCTTC. This sequence encodes CAWSPRGGLSYNEQFF. The rearrangement joins TRBV30 to TRBJ2-1; 8 positions match TRBD2. The CDR3 totals 16 residues. The J segment lost 0 bases and the V segment lost 3 bases, leaving 7 bases of the junction unmatched. CDR1 GTSNPN and CDR2 SVGIG come from the germline V gene (reference sequence).

The genes are TRBV29-1 and TRBJ1-2, with 7 bases fitting TRBD1. With 4 bases clipped from V and 5 bases from J, the junction kept 13 bases outside the gene matches. This CDR3 is built from 15 residues. CDR1 is SQVTM and CDR2 is ANQGSEA in the germline V gene. CDR3 nucleotide sequence: TGCAGCGTTGTGGGAACAGGGGCTAGGGGTTATGGCTACACCTTC. This translates into CSVVGTGARGYGYTF.

The chain recombines TRBV7-3 with TRBJ2-1; 8 bases align to TRBD1. Germline V gene data show CDR1 as SGHTA and CDR2 as FQGTGA. The CDR3 length is 15 residues. Losses at the gene ends were 2 bases for V and 7 bases for J; bases not matched to a gene: 7. The CDR3 spells CASSLSQGAWNEQFF. Written as DNA, the CDR3 is TGTGCCAGCAGCTTATCCCAGGGGGCCTGGAATGAGCAGTTCTTC.

The J gene is TRBJ2-1, the V gene TRBV7-8; 10 bases fit TRBD1. Germline V gene sequence: CDR1 SGHVS, CDR2 FQNEAQ. Trimming took 5 bases from V and 4 from J; bases not matched to a gene: 5. The CDR3 sequence is 15 residues long. As DNA, the CDR3 is TGTGCCAGCAGCCCTCGACAGGGGGCTTACAATGAGCAGTTCTTC. Translation: CASSPRQGAYNEQFF. The variable domain in full, with the rest retrieved from reference TRBV7-8 and TRBJ2-1, is GAGVSQSPRYKVAKRGQDVALRCDPISGHVSLFWYQQALGQGPEFLTYFQNEAQLDKSGLPSDRFFAERPEGSVSTLKIQRTQQEDSAVYLCASSPRQGAYNEQFFGPGTRLTVL.

As for this clone: This CDR3 is also generated by other DNA sequences in the sample. The V call is TRBV9, the J call TRBJ2-5, with D uncertain. V was pared by 0 bases and J by 2 bases, with 8 bases between. CDR3 size: 14 residues. Germline V gene lookup returns CDR1 SGDLS and CDR2 YYNGEE. The CDR3 DNA reads TGTGCCAGCAGCGTAGAGACGAGTCAAGAGACCCAGTACTTC. Residues: CASSVETSQETQYF.

The gene calls are TRBV7-9 and TRBJ2-1; 9 bases agree with TRBD2. Germline lookup yields CDR1 SEHNR and CDR2 FQNEAQ (reference sequence). Trimming cost V 5 bases and J 8 bases; bases outside gene matches: 13. CDR3 size: 16 residues. CDR3 sequence: CASSAGRREGRHEQFF. CDR3 DNA: TGTGCCAGCAGCGCTGGTCGGCGGGAGGGCCGTCATGAGCAGTTCTTC.

V usage is TRBV13 and J usage is TRBJ1-1, with TRBD1 matching over 7 bases. Germline loops: CDR1 PRHDT, CDR2 FYEKMQ (reference sequence). The CDR3 has 15 amino acids. J lost 3 bases, V lost 5 bases, and 9 bases had no gene match. CDR3 amino acids: CASSAPATGYTEAFF. For the CDR3, the DNA is TGTGCCAGCAGCGCACCCGCGACAGGGTACACTGAAGCTTTCTTT.

The chain links TRBV7-9 to TRBJ2-2; 8 bases agree with TRBD1. Germline assignment: CDR1 SEHNR and CDR2 FQNEAQ (reference sequence). Unmatched junction bases numbered 7, after V lost 4 bases and J lost 3 bases. CDR3 length equals 16 residues. DNA of the CDR3: TGTGCCAGCAGCTGGCCAGGGGGCCGGGACACCGGGGAGCTGTTTTTT. It codes for CASSWPGGRDTGELFF.

The V gene is TRBV18, the J gene TRBJ2-7; TRBD1 might be the D (5 bases). From germline, CDR1 is KGHSH and CDR2 LQKENI. The ends were cut back, 3 bases at V and 0 bases at J, with 9 bases in the middle. The CDR3 sequence is 14 residues long. Here the CDR3 reads CASSPDTSSYEQYF. Written as DNA, the CDR3 is TGTGCCAGCTCACCGGACACGAGCTCCTACGAGCAGTACTTC. Full variable domain (remainder filled in from reference TRBV18 and TRBJ2-7): NAGVMQNPRHLVRRRGQEARLRCSPMKGHSHVYWYRQLPEEGLKFMVYLQKENIIDESGMPKERFSAEFPKEGPSILRIQQVVRGDSAAYFCASSPDTSSYEQYFGPGTRLTVT.

This chain uses TRBV27 with TRBJ2-3, with TRBD1 matching over 8 bases. Germline CDR1 MNHEY, CDR2 SMNVEV (reference sequence). CDR3 size: 17 residues. The junction had 12 bases not matched to a gene; V was cut back by 5 bases and J by 2 bases. CDR3 amino acids: CASSPRNRGLHTDTQYF. The CDR3 DNA reads TGTGCCAGCAGTCCCCGAAACAGGGGGTTACACACAGATACGCAGTATTTT.

This clone was picked up a small number of times. The chain has TRBV2 and TRBJ1-5; TRBD1 aligns across 7 bases. Germline CDR1 SNHLY, CDR2 FYNNEI. This CDR3 region has 15 residues. Unmatched junction bases numbered 6, after V lost 7 bases and J lost 0 bases. The CDR3 sequence is CASKKGADSNQPQHF. In nucleotides, the CDR3 is TGTGCCAGCAAGAAGGGGGCCGATAGCAATCAGCCCCAGCATTTT.

This clone was seen a handful of times. J is TRBJ1-1 and V is TRBV29-1; no firm D call. Trimming removed 7 bases at V and 0 bases at J, with 9 bases between. CDR1 is SQVTM and CDR2 is ANQGSEA in the germline V gene. The CDR3 has 12 residues. CDR3 nucleotide sequence: TGCAGCGGCCGGACGGTGAACACTGAAGCTTTCTTT. Translating gives CSGRTVNTEAFF. Using reference TRBV29-1 and TRBJ1-1 for the parts outside the CDR3, the full variable domain is SAVISQKPSRDICQRGTSLTIQCQVDSQVTMMFWYRQQPGQSLTLIATANQGSEATYESGFVIDKFPISRPNLTFSTLTVSNMSPEDSSIYLCSGRTVNTEAFFGQGTRLTVV.

This sequence joins TRBV6-5 and TRBJ2-5, with D maybe TRBD2 (5 bases). V was pared by 6 bases and J by 2 bases, with 10 bases between. In germline, CDR1 is MNHEY, CDR2 SVGAGI. The CDR3 is 13 amino acids. CDR3 bases: TGTGCCAGCAGGATCCGGGGTCAAGAGACCCAGTACTTC. Amino acids: CASRIRGQETQYF.

This chain joins TRBV9 and TRBJ2-3; TRBD2 matches 15 bases. Germline V gene sequence: CDR1 SGDLS, CDR2 YYNGEE. The CDR3 has 15 amino acids. V dropped 4 bases and J dropped 6; count of bases not matched to a gene: 3. The CDR3 reads CASSLGTSGGDTQYF. For the CDR3, the DNA is TGTGCCAGCAGCTTAGGGACTAGCGGGGGGGATACGCAGTATTTT.